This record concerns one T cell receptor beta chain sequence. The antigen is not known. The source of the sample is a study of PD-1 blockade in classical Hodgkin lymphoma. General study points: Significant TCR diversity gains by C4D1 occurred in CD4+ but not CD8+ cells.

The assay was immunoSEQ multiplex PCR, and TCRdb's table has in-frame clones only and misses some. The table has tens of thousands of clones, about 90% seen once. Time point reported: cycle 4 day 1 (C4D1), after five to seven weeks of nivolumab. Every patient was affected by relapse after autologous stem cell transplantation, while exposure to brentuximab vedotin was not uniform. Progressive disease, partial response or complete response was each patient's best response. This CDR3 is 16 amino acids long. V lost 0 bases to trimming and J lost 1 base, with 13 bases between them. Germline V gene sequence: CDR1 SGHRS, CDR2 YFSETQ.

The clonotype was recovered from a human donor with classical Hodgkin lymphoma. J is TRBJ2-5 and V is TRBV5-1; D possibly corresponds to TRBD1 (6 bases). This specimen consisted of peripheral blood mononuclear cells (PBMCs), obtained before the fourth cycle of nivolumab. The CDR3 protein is CASSLAGVSGQETQYF. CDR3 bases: TGCGCCAGCAGCTTGGCAGGGGTTTCCGGCCAAGAGACCCAGTACTTC.